This T cell receptor (beta chain) was profiled in a study of Ad26.COV2.S vaccination and SARS-CoV-2 variants (dated by TCRdb to about 2021). Looking at the study overall: Donors in the vaccine arm were drawn from COV1001, a multicentre, randomized, double-blind, placebo-controlled phase I-IIa trial testing Ad26.COV2.S in healthy adults. The TCR-sequenced set comprised approximately 32 samples: around 20 Ad26.COV2.S vaccine recipients, 5 placebo recipients and 8 SARS-CoV-2 convalescent individuals. Sequencing of the TCRbeta repertoire served to evaluate the specificity and breadth of SARS-CoV-2-reactive T cell receptors following Ad26.COV2.S vaccination. Trial participants were randomized into five groups of five, in which low-dose or high-dose Ad26.COV2.S was given once or twice, or placebo was given on both occasions. Investigators remained blinded to trial group allocation during experiments and outcome assessment. Dosing of Ad26.COV2.S was intramuscular, at either 5x10^10 or 1x10^11 viral particles, delivered as one shot or as two shots spaced 56 days apart. The research as a whole found: Non-spike TCR breadth was comparable between vaccine and placebo recipients, consistent with the vaccine containing only spike. After vaccination, spike-specific CD8+ and CD4+ T cell responses were reported to show substantial breadth. Ad26.COV2.S recipients had higher spike-specific TCR breadth than placebo recipients (P = 0.0014). Comparing responses between vaccine doses or regimens was not something the study was powered to do. The authors noted that the TCR breadth and depth analyses may have underestimated total T cell responses.

About this clone: Its target antigen remains unknown. The sample holds no much larger clone one base away, and base qualities are not on file.

Including the terminal cysteine and phenylalanine, the CDR3 comprises 13 residues. Just CDR3 DNA is preserved here, 39 bases in frame from base 1. Relative to germline, V is missing 10 bases and J is missing 1 base, with 4 bases of the junction outside any gene match. CDR1 and CDR2, looked up from the germline V gene, are SGHNT and YENEEA. The immunoSEQ Assay was the method used to sequence TCRbeta CDR3 regions. After extraction, genomic DNA underwent amplification by bias-controlled multiplex PCR, followed by high-throughput sequencing. Concerning the study's data processing: To quantify the absolute abundance of every unique TCRbeta CDR3 region, sequences were collapsed and filtered. Usable DNA was measured by amplifying reference genes present in all nucleated cells, and TCRbeta template counts were normalized to that usable DNA to estimate T cell fraction. Repertoire TCRs were annotated as SARS-CoV-2-specific when V gene, CDR3 amino acid sequence and J gene were exactly matched to a known reactive TCR set. MIRA supplied the reference SARS-CoV-2 TCR set, which was filtered for enrichment in COVID-19-positive ImmuneCODE repertoires so that public or cross-reactive TCRs were removed. Based on the MIRA antigens, annotated TCRs were further analysed at the level of specific ORF or position within ORF. Breadth was defined as annotated unique rearrangements over total unique productive rearrangements; depth was the summed frequency of those rearrangements. Two-sided Wilcoxon rank-sum tests were applied when comparing TCR breadth between groups. What TCRdb holds here is the immuneACCESS table cut down to in-frame rearrangements. Part of the clones is not present; checked against another copy, under half of the missing clones reflect an unresolved V gene, and the others are unexplained. V and J calls and clone size follow that table, whereas D and trimming were derived from the DNA. In all, the sample holds some 250,000 clones, and roughly 90% of those were seen once. Roughly 10% of the sample goes to the ten largest clones.

The intended sense of this specimen's treatment or condition label: about 20 received Ad26.COV2.S at low or high dose, single or two shots; 5 received placebo; per-sample allocation not given. For vaccine and placebo recipients, the sequenced repertoires came from samples collected on day 63 after the first injection. In Cohort 1b, about two dozen adults aged 18-55 years were enrolled at a single site in Boston, USA, between 29 July and 7 August 2020. As a vaccine, Ad26.COV2.S was a replication-incompetent adenovirus type 26 vector that expressed a prefusion-stabilized SARS-CoV-2 spike protein derived from the original Wuhan strain.

The rearranged segments are TRBV11-3 and TRBJ2-3; 8 middle bases align to TRBD2. The material sequenced was peripheral blood, taken in a trial of Ad26.COV2.S vaccine versus placebo. The origin of this receptor is a person aged 18-60 years who received the Ad26.COV2.S COVID-19 vaccine or a placebo. The CDR3 here reads CATSAGGTDTQYF. The nucleotides are TGTGCCACTTCAGCGGGGGGCACAGATACGCAGTATTTT.